The 18 T cell receptor beta chains reported below all come from one sample, sequenced in a study of tumor-infiltrating lymphocytes in oesophageal squamous cell carcinoma. TCRdb itself ran the PCR reads through MiXCR, one entry per CDR3 protein. The sample has tens of thousands of distinct CDR3 sequences, about two fifths seen once. Sample: esophageal tumor tissue. These receptors all stem from a male donor with esophageal squamous cell carcinoma.

The chain recombines TRBV6-6 with TRBJ2-1, with 8 bases identical to TRBD2. CDR3 length: 14 residues. The J segment lost 8 bases and the V segment lost 6 bases, leaving 9 bases of the junction unmatched. The V gene's germline CDR1 is MNHNY and CDR2 SVGAGI (reference sequence). The CDR3 DNA is TGTGCCAGCAGACGTAGCGGGGCTACATATGAGCAGTTCTTC. Residues: CASRRSGATYEQFF.

The table lists this clonotype with many counts. The chain employs TRBV7-8 and TRBJ1-6; possibly TRBD1 for D (5 bases). The CDR3 contains 16 residues. The germline V gene has CDR1 SGHVS and CDR2 FQNEAQ. Trimming removed 0 bases at V and 8 bases at J, with 14 bases between. The CDR3 loop is CASSLAWDGADSPLHF. The DNA for the CDR3 is TGTGCCAGCAGCTTAGCGTGGGACGGGGCCGATTCACCCCTCCACTTT.

This clonotype was seen repeatedly, ten times or more. This rearrangement joins TRBV7-3 to TRBJ1-6; 8 positions match TRBD1. V was pared by 5 bases and J by 8 bases, with 5 bases of the junction left unmatched. The CDR3 totals 14 residues. Germline lookup yields CDR1 SGHTA and CDR2 FQGTGA. The CDR3 reads CASSAGQGYSPLHF. For the CDR3, the DNA is TGTGCCAGCAGCGCAGGACAGGGTTATTCACCCCTCCACTTT. Full variable domain (outside the CDR3, taken from reference TRBV7-3 and TRBJ1-6): GAGVSQTPSNKVTEKGKYVELRCDPISGHTALYWYRQSLGQGPEFLIYFQGTGAADDSGLPNDRFFAVRPEGSVSTLKIQRTERGDSAVYLCASSAGQGYSPLHFGNGTRLTVT.

This clonotype came up many times. The genes are TRBV19 and TRBJ2-2; 13 nucleotides align to TRBD2. V was clipped by 1 base and J by 4 bases; unmatched bases: 3. Germline lookup yields CDR1 LNHDA and CDR2 SQIVND (reference sequence). The CDR3 runs 17 residues. The CDR3 nucleotides read TGTGCCAGTAGTATAGGACTAGCGGGAGGACGCACCGGGGAGCTGTTTTTT. Translating it yields CASSIGLAGGRTGELFF.

This clonotype was seen a handful of times. This chain connects TRBV23-1 to TRBJ2-1; 9 bases map to TRBD1. The J call may be wrong; the DNA end is better matched by TRBJ2-7. TRBV23-1 is known as an ORF, though its function is uncertain. This CDR3 spans 16 amino acids. The CDR3 nucleotides read TGCGCCAGCAGTCAATACAGACAGGGGGGGATTTACGAGCAGTACTTC. Amino acid sequence: CASSQYRQGGIYEQYF.

V gene TRBV11-2 combines with J gene TRBJ2-7; no definite D call. V was shortened by 4 bases and J by 11 bases, with 12 bases between the two germline ends. Germline values: CDR1 SGHAT, CDR2 FQNNGV. The CDR3 length is 11 residues. The CDR3 sequence is CASSSGNWEYF. CDR3 bases: TGTGCCAGCAGCTCCGGAAATTGGGAGTACTTC.

This clonotype was counted many times. The chain joins TRBV5-1 to TRBJ1-3; D unclear. The CDR3 contains 14 residues. The germline V gene encodes CDR1 SGHRS and CDR2 YFSETQ. V was shortened by 0 bases and J by 3 bases, with 7 bases between the two germline ends. CDR3 residues: CASSLEGSGNTIYF. For the CDR3, the DNA is TGCGCCAGCAGCTTGGAAGGAAGTGGAAACACCATATATTTT.

This clonotype was observed many times. The CDR3 DNA is TGTGCCAGCAGTTTTACCGGGGAGCTGTTTTTT. Translation: CASSFTGELFF. This chain connects TRBV28 to TRBJ2-2, with D unresolved. The CDR3 extends over 11 amino acids. The germline CDR1 and CDR2 sequences are MDHEN and SYDVKM. The ends were cut back, 3 bases at V and 5 bases at J, with 1 base in the middle.

V usage is TRBV7-8 and J usage is TRBJ2-3, with D perhaps TRBD1 or TRBD2 (5 bases each). The end of the DNA aligns better with TRBJ2-1, so the J call may be wrong. CDR3 size: 16 residues. Germline-derived CDR1 and CDR2 are SGHVS and FQNEAQ. The CDR3 loop reads CASSLDGAPEYNEQFF. DNA for the CDR3: TGTGCCAGCAGCTTAGACGGGGCGCCGGAATACAATGAGCAGTTCTTC.

This clonotype was counted once. The chain has TRBV28 and TRBJ2-2, with D possibly matching TRBD2 (5 bases). The V gene lost 1 base and the J gene lost 7 bases, with 16 bases spanning the gap. Germline CDR1 is MDHEN and CDR2 is SYDVKM. This CDR3 comprises 16 residues. The CDR3 coding sequence is TGTGCCAGCAGTTTATCTTTTACTAGTTCAGTCGGGGAGCTGTTTTTT. Amino acid sequence: CASSLSFTSSVGELFF.

This sequence joins TRBV6-2 or TRBV6-3 and TRBJ1-1; a weak D match, TRBD1 (5 bases). The CDR3 has 12 amino acids. The V and J ends lost 7 bases and 1 base respectively, with 7 bases between them. The germline V gene has CDR1 MNHEY and CDR2 SVGEGT. The CDR3 sequence is CASTTGNTEAFF. CDR3 sequence (DNA): TGTGCCAGCACCACAGGGAACACTGAAGCTTTCTTT.

The J gene is TRBJ2-3, the V gene TRBV18; 10 bases align to TRBD2. Germline V gives CDR1 KGHSH, CDR2 LQKENI. Trimming took 5 bases from V and 6 from J; bases not matched to a gene: 17. There are 18 residues in the CDR3. Written as DNA, the CDR3 is TGTGCCAGCTCATCGATTCCGGAACTAGCGGGGTTGGGGGATACGCAGTATTTT. Amino acid sequence: CASSSIPELAGLGDTQYF.

This clonotype was seen repeatedly, ten times or more. CDR3 nucleotides: TGCGCCAGCAGCTTGGAAATGGGGGCAGTCAATGGCTACACCTTC. This gives the protein CASSLEMGAVNGYTF. The rearrangement joins TRBV5-1 to TRBJ1-2; D may be TRBD1 (6 bases). V was cut by 0 bases and J by 6 bases, with 15 bases left in between. The length of the CDR3 is 15 residues. Germline CDR1 and CDR2: SGHRS and YFSETQ.

This chain's CDR3 is CASSLSNTGELFF. DNA of the CDR3: TGTGCCAGCAGCCTGAGTAACACCGGGGAGCTGTTTTTT. This sequence joins TRBV14 and TRBJ2-2; D is ambiguous. The germline gives CDR1 SGHDN, CDR2 FVKESK. This CDR3 is built from 13 residues. The V gene lost 4 bases and the J gene lost 2 bases, with 5 bases spanning the gap.

The gene calls are TRBV7-9 and TRBJ2-1; tentatively, D is TRBD2 (5 bases). This CDR3 has 17 amino acids. Germline loops: CDR1 SEHNR, CDR2 FQNEAQ (reference sequence). V lost 1 base and J lost 4, with 17 bases in between. The CDR3 DNA is TGTGCCAGCAGCTTAGGATTCGGGCTAGCCCCTTACAATGAGCAGTTCTTC. It yields the protein CASSLGFGLAPYNEQFF.

This clonotype was detected ten times or more. The rearrangement uses TRBV5-6 and TRBJ1-6; 7 bases are a match to TRBD1. From germline, CDR1 is SGHDT and CDR2 YYEEEE. The CDR3 loop spans 16 amino acids. V lost 3 bases and J lost 3; bases outside the gene matches: 6. The CDR3 nucleotides read TGTGCCAGCAGCTCACCACGGGACAGCTATAATTCACCCCTCCACTTT. Residues: CASSSPRDSYNSPLHF.

This clonotype was observed a few times. A much larger clone lies one base from this, so it may be a read error. This chain joins TRBV24-1 and TRBJ2-7; D unresolved. The CDR3 has 13 residues. V was clipped by 9 bases and J by 7 bases, with 18 bases between them. Looked up from germline, CDR1 is KGHDR and CDR2 is SFDVKD. The CDR3 protein is CATCRGYNNEQYF. The DNA of the CDR3 is TGTGCCACCTGCCGAGGATATAACAATGAGCAGTACTTC.

The count of this clonotype is one. The chain employs TRBV7-2 and TRBJ2-1, with 7 bases aligning to TRBD2. TRBJ2-7 matches the DNA end more closely, so the J call is doubtful. The CDR3 has 14 amino acids. The germline CDR1 and CDR2 sequences are SGHTA and FQGNSA. Here the CDR3 DNA reads TGTGCCAGCAGCTTGACTAGCAGTCCCTACGAGCAGTACTTC. This gives the protein CASSLTSSPYEQYF.